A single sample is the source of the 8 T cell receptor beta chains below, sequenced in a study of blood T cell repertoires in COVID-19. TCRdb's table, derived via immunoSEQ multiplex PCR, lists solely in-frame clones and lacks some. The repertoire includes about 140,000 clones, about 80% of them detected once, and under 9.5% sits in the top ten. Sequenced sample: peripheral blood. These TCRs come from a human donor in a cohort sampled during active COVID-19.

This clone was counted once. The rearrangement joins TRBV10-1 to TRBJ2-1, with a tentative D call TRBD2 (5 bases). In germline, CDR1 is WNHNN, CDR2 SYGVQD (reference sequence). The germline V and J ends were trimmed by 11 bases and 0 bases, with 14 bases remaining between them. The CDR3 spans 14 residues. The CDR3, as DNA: TGCGCCCTCGGGGATCAGCACTCCTACAATGAGCAGTTCTTC. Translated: CALGDQHSYNEQFF.

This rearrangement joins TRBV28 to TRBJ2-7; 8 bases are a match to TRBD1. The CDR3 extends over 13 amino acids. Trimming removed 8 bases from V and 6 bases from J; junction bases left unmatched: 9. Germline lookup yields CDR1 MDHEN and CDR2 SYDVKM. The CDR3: CASFGQGLGEQYF. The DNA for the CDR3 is TGTGCCAGCTTTGGACAGGGCCTAGGCGAGCAGTACTTC. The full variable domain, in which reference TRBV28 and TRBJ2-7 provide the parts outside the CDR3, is DVKVTQSSRYLVKRTGEKVFLECVQDMDHENMFWYRQDPGLGLRLIYFSYDVKMKEKGDIPEGYSVSREKKERFSLILESASTNQTSMYLCASFGQGLGEQYFGPGTRLTVT.

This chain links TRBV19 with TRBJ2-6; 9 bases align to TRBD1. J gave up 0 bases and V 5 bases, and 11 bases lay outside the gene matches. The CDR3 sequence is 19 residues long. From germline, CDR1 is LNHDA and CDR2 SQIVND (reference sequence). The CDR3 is CASSPGPGQGRSGANVLTF. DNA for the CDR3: TGTGCCAGTAGTCCAGGACCGGGACAGGGCCGCTCTGGGGCCAACGTCCTGACTTTC.

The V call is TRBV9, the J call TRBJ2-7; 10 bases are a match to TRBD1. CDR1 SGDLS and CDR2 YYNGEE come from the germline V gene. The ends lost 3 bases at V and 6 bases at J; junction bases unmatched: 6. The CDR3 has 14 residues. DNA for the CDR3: TGTGCCAGCAGCGCCATAGGACAGGGGGGCGAGCAGTACTTC. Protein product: CASSAIGQGGEQYF.

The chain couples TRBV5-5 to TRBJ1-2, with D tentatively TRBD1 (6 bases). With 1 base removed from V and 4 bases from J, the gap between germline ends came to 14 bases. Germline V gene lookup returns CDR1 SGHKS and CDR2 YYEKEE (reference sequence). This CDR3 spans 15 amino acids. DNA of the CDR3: TGTGCCAGCAGCTTGAAACAAGGGGGAAGCTATGGCTACACCTTC. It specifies CASSLKQGGSYGYTF.

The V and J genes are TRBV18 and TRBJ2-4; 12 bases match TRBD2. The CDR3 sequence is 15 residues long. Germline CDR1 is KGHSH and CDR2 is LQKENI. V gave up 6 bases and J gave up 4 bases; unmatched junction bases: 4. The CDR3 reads CASSWLAGGKNIQYF. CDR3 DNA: TGTGCCAGCTCTTGGCTAGCGGGGGGGAAAAACATTCAGTACTTC.

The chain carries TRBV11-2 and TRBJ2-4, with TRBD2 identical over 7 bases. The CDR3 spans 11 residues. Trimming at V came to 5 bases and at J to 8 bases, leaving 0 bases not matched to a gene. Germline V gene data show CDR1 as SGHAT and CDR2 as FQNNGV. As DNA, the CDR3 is TGTGCCAGCAGCGGGGGGGACATTCAGTACTTC. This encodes CASSGGDIQYF.

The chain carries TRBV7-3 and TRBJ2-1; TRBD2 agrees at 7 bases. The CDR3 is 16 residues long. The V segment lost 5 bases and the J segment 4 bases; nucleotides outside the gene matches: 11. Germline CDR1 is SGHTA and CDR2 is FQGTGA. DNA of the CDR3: TGTGCCAGCAGCGAAACCTTGACGGGAGGTTACAATGAGCAGTTCTTC. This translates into CASSETLTGGYNEQFF.